Listed below are T cell receptor beta chains from one sample, sequenced in a study of T cell responses to AZD1222 COVID-19 vaccine. Produced via immunoSEQ multiplex PCR; TCRdb's table is partial and in-frame only. Found here are nearly 90,000 clones, 88% of them singletons; the top ten hold roughly 5.2%. The sample was peripheral blood, taken on day 0 of AZD1222 vaccination. Receptors were obtained from an adult in good health. CDR3s include the opening cysteine and the closing phenylalanine or tryptophan. A D gene is named only where the DNA matches it firmly. Some rows have no size entry. The others give once, few or many, or a class for an expanded clone.

>.|TRBD1|TRBV15|TRBJ2-7|14
TGTGCCACCAGCAGCCGGACAGGGGGTTACGAGCAGTACTTC
CATSSRTGGYEQYF
>.|TRBD2|TRBV28|TRBJ2-4|14
TGTGCCAGCAGACCGGGACTAGCGGGAGTCATTCAGTACTTC
CASRPGLAGVIQYF
>once|TRBD1|TRBV18|TRBJ2-2|15
TGTGCCAGCTCAGCCGGGACAGGGGATTTCGGGGAGCTGTTTTTT
CASSAGTGDFGELFF
>once|TRBD2|TRBV3-1/TRBV3-2|TRBJ2-7|15
TGTGCCAGCAGCCAGGGACTAGCGGGAACCTACGAGCAGTACTTC
CASSQGLAGTYEQYF
>once|.|TRBV4-2|TRBJ1-5|15
TGTGCCAGCAGCCAAAACGTAATGCAAAATCAGCCCCAGCATTTT
CASSQNVMQNQPQHF
>once|TRBD1|TRBV28|TRBJ2-3|16
TGTGCCAGCAGTCCTGGACAGGCTCCCCCGACAGATACGCAGTATTTT
CASSPGQAPPTDTQYF
>.|TRBD1|TRBV13|TRBJ2-7|15
TGTGCCAGCAGCGAGGTGGGACAGCCAGCCTACGAGCAGTACTTC
CASSEVGQPAYEQYF
>.|TRBD2|TRBV6-5|TRBJ2-7|16
TGTGCCAGCAGTTTCCTTAGTAGGACTAGCGGGCACGAGCAGTACTTC
CASSFLSRTSGHEQYF
>.|.|TRBV7-2|TRBJ1-5|13
TGTGCCAGCAGACCCTTGGGGTCGGGGCCCCAGCATTTT
CASRPLGSGPQHF
>.|.|TRBV4-3|TRBJ1-1|13
TGCGCCAGCAGCCAAGACCCAAGGGAGGGCGCTTTCTTT
CASSQDPREGAFF
>.|TRBD2|TRBV5-1|TRBJ2-3|18
TGCGCCAGCAGCCAAATCGGGACTAGCGGGTTTAGCACAGATACGCAGTATTTT
CASSQIGTSGFSTDTQYF
>.|.|TRBV30|TRBJ1-1|13
TGTGCCTGGAGTGTGGCGGTGAACACTGAAGCTTTCTTT
CAWSVAVNTEAFF
>.|.|TRBV13|TRBJ2-5|16
TGTGCCAGCAGCCCATCCACTATTCCTGGCCAAGAGACCCAGTACTTC
CASSPSTIPGQETQYF
>.|.|TRBV28|TRBJ1-5|14
TGTGCCAGCAGTTTATGGGCCCTTAATCAGCCCCAGCATTTT
CASSLWALNQPQHF
>.|.|TRBV7-3|TRBJ1-2|14
TGTGCCAGCAGCTCCGGACAGCGCACAATGGGCTACACCTTC
CASSSGQRTMGYTF
>once|TRBD2|TRBV28|TRBJ2-7|15
TGTGCCAGCAGATCCGGACTAGCGGGAGGGAATGAGCAGTACTTC
CASRSGLAGGNEQYF
>.|TRBD1|TRBV28|TRBJ1-1|14
TGTGCCAGCAGATCCGGGACAGGGGGTACTGAAGCTTTCTTT
CASRSGTGGTEAFF
>.|TRBD2|TRBV18|TRBJ2-7|19
TGTGCCAGCTCACTACCGGGACAGGGAACTAGCGGGAGACTGTACGAGCAGTACTTC
CASSLPGQGTSGRLYEQYF
>medium-sized|.|TRBV11-2|TRBJ2-7|14
TGTGCCAGCAGCTTAGGTGTGAGCCTTTACGAGCAGTACTTC
CASSLGVSLYEQYF
>.|TRBD2|TRBV7-6|TRBJ2-7|15
TGTGCCAGCAGCTTAGAGGTGGGAGGGAATTACGAGCAGTACTTC
CASSLEVGGNYEQYF
>.|.|TRBV11-3|TRBJ2-2|13
TGTGCCAGCAGCTTAGTATGGGGCGGGGAGCTGTTTTTT
CASSLVWGGELFF
>.|.|TRBV27|TRBJ1-1|15
TGTGCCAGCAGTTTATATGACCCAGTCAACACTGAAGCTTTCTTT
CASSLYDPVNTEAFF
>.|TRBD1|TRBV5-6|TRBJ2-6|18
TGTGCCAGCAGCCTCATGACAGGGACGCTGGGTGGGGCCAACGTCCTGACTTTC
CASSLMTGTLGGANVLTF
>.|TRBD1|TRBV3-1/TRBV3-2|TRBJ2-3|16
TGTGCCAGCAGCCAAGTTACAGGGGATGCCACAGATACGCAGTATTTT
CASSQVTGDATDTQYF
>.|.|TRBV24-1|TRBJ2-5|15
TGTGCCACCAGTGATCCCTCGGGTTACCAAGAGACCCAGTACTTC
CATSDPSGYQETQYF
>.|.|TRBV6-2/TRBV6-3|TRBJ2-7|14
TGTGCCAGCAGTCCCGGGGGGCCCCCCTACGAGCAGTACTTC
CASSPGGPPYEQYF
>.|.|TRBV12-3/TRBV12-4|TRBJ1-1|13
TGTGCCAGCAGTTTCCAAGGTAACACTGAAGCTTTCTTT
CASSFQGNTEAFF
>few|.|TRBV5-1|TRBJ1-2|14
TGCGCCAGCAGCTTGGGAGGATCTAACTATGGCTACACCTTC
CASSLGGSNYGYTF
>.|.|TRBV28|TRBJ1-1|14
TGTGCCAGCAGTTTATGGGGGGCGCGCACTGAAGCTTTCTTT
CASSLWGARTEAFF
>.|.|TRBV27|TRBJ2-7|13
TGTGCCAGCAGTTTTGCCAGCAGCTACGAGCAGTACTTC
CASSFASSYEQYF
>once|.|TRBV3-1/TRBV3-2|TRBJ1-3|12
TGTGCCAGCAGCCTCCCGAGAAACACCATATATTTT
CASSLPRNTIYF
>.|.|TRBV5-1|TRBJ1-2|13
TGCGCCAGCAGCTTGGAGTCTAACTATGGCTACACCTTC
CASSLESNYGYTF
>.|.|TRBV3-1/TRBV3-2|TRBJ1-6|14
TGTGCCAGCAGCCAAGTCGACTCCGCCTCACCCCTCCACTTT
CASSQVDSASPLHF
>.|.|TRBV28|TRBJ2-7|12
TGTGCCAGCAGTGGGGGACCCTACGAGCAGTACTTC
CASSGGPYEQYF
>.|TRBD2|TRBV5-4|TRBJ2-1|15
TGTGCCAGCAGTTCGAGTACTAGCGGGAAGAATGAGCAGTTCTTC
CASSSSTSGKNEQFF
>.|.|TRBV10-3|TRBJ2-7|16
TGTGCCATCAGTTTAGATGTTCCGGGGAGGAGTGGCGAGCAGTACTTC
CAISLDVPGRSGEQYF
>.|TRBD1|TRBV9|TRBJ1-2|13
TGTGCCAGCAGTGAACAGGGGAACTATGGCTACACCTTC
CASSEQGNYGYTF
>.|.|TRBV28|TRBJ1-2|12
TGTGCCAGCCAGGGGATTAATTATGGCTACACCTTC
CASQGINYGYTF
>few|.|TRBV5-6|TRBJ2-7|14
TGTGCCAGCAGCTTGAGGACCCGGGGATACGAGCAGTACTTC
CASSLRTRGYEQYF
>.|TRBD1|TRBV25-1|TRBJ1-1|14
TGTGCCAGCAGTCCCGGGACAGTGGGCACTGAAGCTTTCTTT
CASSPGTVGTEAFF
>.|.|TRBV27|TRBJ2-3|15
TGTGCCAGCAGTTTATCAGGGTGGAAGGGAGATACGCAGTATTTT
CASSLSGWKGDTQYF